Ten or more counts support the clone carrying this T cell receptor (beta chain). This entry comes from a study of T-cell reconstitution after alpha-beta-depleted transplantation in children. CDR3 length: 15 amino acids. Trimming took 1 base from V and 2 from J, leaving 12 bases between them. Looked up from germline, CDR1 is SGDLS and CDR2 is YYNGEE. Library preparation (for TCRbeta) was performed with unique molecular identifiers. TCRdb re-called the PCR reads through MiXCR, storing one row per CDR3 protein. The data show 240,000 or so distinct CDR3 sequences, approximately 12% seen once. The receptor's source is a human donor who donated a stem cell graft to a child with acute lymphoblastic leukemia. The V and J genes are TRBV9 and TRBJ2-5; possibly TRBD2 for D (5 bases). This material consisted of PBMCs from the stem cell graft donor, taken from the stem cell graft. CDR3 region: CASSVIGAAQETQYF. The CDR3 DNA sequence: TGTGCCAGCAGCGTAATCGGAGCGGCTCAAGAGACCCAGTACTTC.